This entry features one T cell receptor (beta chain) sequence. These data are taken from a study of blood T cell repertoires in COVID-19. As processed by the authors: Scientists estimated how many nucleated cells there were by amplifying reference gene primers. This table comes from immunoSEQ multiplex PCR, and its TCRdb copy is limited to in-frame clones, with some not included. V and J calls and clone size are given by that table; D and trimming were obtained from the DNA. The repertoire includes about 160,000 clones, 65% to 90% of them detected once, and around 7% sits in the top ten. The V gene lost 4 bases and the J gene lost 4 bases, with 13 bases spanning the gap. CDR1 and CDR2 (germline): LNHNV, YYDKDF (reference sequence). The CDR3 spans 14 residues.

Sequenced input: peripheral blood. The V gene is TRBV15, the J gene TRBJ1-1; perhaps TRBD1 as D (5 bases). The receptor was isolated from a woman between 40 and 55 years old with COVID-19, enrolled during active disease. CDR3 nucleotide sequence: TGTGCCACCAGCAACCCCAAGGGGTCCACTGAAGCTTTCTTT. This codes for CATSNPKGSTEAFF.